This T cell receptor beta chain was identified in a study of CD8 T cells in Susac syndrome. About the study: Intravenous immunoglobulin alone or corticosteroids were being given to patients with Susac syndrome at blood draw, unless they were therapy-naive.

CD8+ and CD4+ blood T cells underwent TCR beta sequencing. TEMRA cells underwent FACS enrichment and CD8+ and CD4+ T cells underwent negative isolation. RNA, at about 0.45 to 1 ug, was reverse transcribed with random hexamers. TCR beta CDR3 was amplified by immunoSEQ multiplex PCR. This amplification extended across 54 Vbeta and 13 Jbeta segments. TCRdb used MiXCR to reprocess the immunoSEQ multiplex PCR reads, holding one entry per CDR3 protein. In the table there are 100,000 or so distinct CDR3 sequences, about 94% of which are singletons. Losses at the gene ends were 4 bases for V and 1 base for J; bases not matched to a gene: 3. This CDR3 spans 14 amino acids.

The TCR comes from a human donor with Susac syndrome. The sequenced sample consisted of CD4+ T cells from PBMCs. The V gene is TRBV12-3 or TRBV12-4, the J gene TRBJ2-5, with 7 bases aligning to TRBD2. The CDR3 reads CASSWASGQETQYF. Written as DNA, the CDR3 is TGTGCCAGCAGTTGGGCTAGCGGCCAAGAGACCCAGTACTTC.